The clone carrying this TCR beta chain was picked up one time. Its antigen remains unknown. The sample originates from a study of shared clonotypes between healthy human individuals. Germline lookup yields CDR1 SGHRS and CDR2 YFSETQ. There are 13 residues in the CDR3. The V end was cut by 1 base, the J end by 4 bases, with 6 bases between. Authors' data handling: Filtering differed since immunoSEQ provided only junctions, with no quality scores. Assay: immunoSEQ multiplex PCR; the TCRdb copy retains only in-frame clones and omits some. V and J calls and clone size are as listed in that table; D and trimming were resolved from the DNA. Of roughly 2.6 million clones in the sample, 90% to 95% were seen once. Study conclusions and caveats: Clonotype sharing among the donors was expected to vary with sequencing depth.

Sequencing was performed on naive CD4+ T cells sorted from blood. The subset is: CD45RA+ positively selected. This receptor was obtained from a man younger than 30 in good health. The V call is TRBV5-1, the J call TRBJ2-1; D ambiguous. The CDR3 DNA is TGCGCCAGCAGCTTGACAGAGTACAATGAGCAGTTCTTC. It codes for CASSLTEYNEQFF.